The present entry profiles one T cell receptor (beta chain) with its context. The antigen is undetermined. This sample stems from a study of PD-L1 blockade in urothelial cancer. Looking at the study overall: Blood was tested 3 weeks (second dose) and 6 weeks into treatment. Study results and caveats: In blood at 3 weeks, tumor-associated clones expanded more among patients with durable benefit.

PCRs were each spiked with synthetic TCR analog templates. The method was immunoSEQ multiplex PCR; TCRdb's version includes in-frame clones alone and lacks a portion of them. The sample holds about 76,000 clones, less than 95% seen once. The CDR3 runs 13 residues. Germline lookup yields CDR1 LNHDA and CDR2 SQIVND (reference sequence). V shed 4 bases and J shed 8 bases, with 14 bases lying between them. The time point: peripheral blood 6 weeks after treatment start. Individual patients had between 1 and 8 samples, taken pretreatment and on-treatment. The receptor was derived from a woman older than 75 with urothelial cancer. This material consisted of PBMCs, taken around atezolizumab (anti-PD-L1) treatment. The V and J genes are TRBV19 and TRBJ1-2, with a possible D match to TRBD1 (6 bases). The CDR3 sequence is CASSTVQGSGYTF. The DNA for the CDR3 is TGTGCCAGTAGTACCGTACAGGGCTCCGGCTACACCTTC.